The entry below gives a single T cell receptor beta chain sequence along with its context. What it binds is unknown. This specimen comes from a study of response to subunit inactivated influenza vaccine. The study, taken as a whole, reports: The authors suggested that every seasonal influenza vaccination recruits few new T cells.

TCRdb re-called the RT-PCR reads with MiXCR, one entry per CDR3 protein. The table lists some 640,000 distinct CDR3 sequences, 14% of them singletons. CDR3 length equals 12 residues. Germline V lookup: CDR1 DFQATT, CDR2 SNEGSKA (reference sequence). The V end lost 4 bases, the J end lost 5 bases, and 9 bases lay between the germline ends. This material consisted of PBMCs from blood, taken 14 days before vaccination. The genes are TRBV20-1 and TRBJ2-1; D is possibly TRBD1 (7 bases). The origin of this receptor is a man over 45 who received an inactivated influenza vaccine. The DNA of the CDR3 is TGCAGTGCTACCAGGGGGGACAATGAGCAGTTCTTC. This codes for CSATRGDNEQFF.